The 10 T cell receptor beta chains given below trace back to one sample, sequenced in a study of blood T cell repertoires in COVID-19. Only in-frame clones appear in the TCRdb table, and some are missing; sequencing was by immunoSEQ multiplex PCR. The sample has around 60,000 clones, roughly 74% seen once. Specimen: peripheral blood. The receptor set was obtained from an elderly woman with acute or convalescent COVID-19.

The chain's CDR3 is CASSRTSGRWETQYF. Here the CDR3 DNA reads TGTGCCAGCAGTCGAACTAGCGGGAGGTGGGAGACCCAGTACTTC. The chain joins TRBV7-2 to TRBJ2-5; 12 nucleotides line up with TRBD2. This CDR3 comprises 15 residues. Germline V gives CDR1 SGHTA, CDR2 FQGNSA. The V segment lost 6 bases and the J segment 5 bases; nucleotides outside the gene matches: 7.

The chain couples TRBV6-5 to TRBJ2-7; perhaps TRBD1 as D (6 bases). This CDR3 spans 12 amino acids. The germline V and J ends were trimmed by 7 bases and 2 bases, with 9 bases remaining between them. CDR1 is MNHEY and CDR2 is SVGAGI in the germline V gene. The CDR3 bases are TGTGCCAGCAAGGGGGTCGCCTACGAGCAGTACTTC. This gives the protein CASKGVAYEQYF.

The rearrangement uses TRBV28 and TRBJ1-4; maybe TRBD1 (6 bases). This CDR3 comprises 15 residues. CDR1 is MDHEN, CDR2 SYDVKM, per germline. Trimming took 7 bases from V and 1 from J, leaving 13 bases between them. CDR3 loop: CASMEGGRTNEKLFF. CDR3 nucleotide sequence: TGTGCCAGCATGGAGGGGGGGCGAACTAATGAAAAACTGTTTTTT. The full variable domain, in which reference TRBV28 and TRBJ1-4 provide the parts outside the CDR3, is DVKVTQSSRYLVKRTGEKVFLECVQDMDHENMFWYRQDPGLGLRLIYFSYDVKMKEKGDIPEGYSVSREKKERFSLILESASTNQTSMYLCASMEGGRTNEKLFFGSGTQLSVL.

This rearrangement joins TRBV19 to TRBJ2-1; D is unresolved. V lost 4 bases, J lost 8 bases, and 12 bases lay in between. The CDR3 covers 13 residues. CDR1 LNHDA and CDR2 SQIVND come from the germline V gene (reference sequence). Written as DNA, the CDR3 is TGTGCCAGTAGTACTTCCGCAGGCTATGAGCAGTTCTTC. It is translated as CASSTSAGYEQFF. Full variable domain (remainder filled in from reference TRBV19 and TRBJ2-1): DGGITQSPKYLFRKEGQNVTLSCEQNLNHDAMYWYRQDPGQGLRLIYYSQIVNDFQKGDIAEGYSVSREKKESFPLTVTSAQKNPTAFYLCASSTSAGYEQFFGPGTRLTVL.

The chain recombines TRBV19 with TRBJ2-1; possibly TRBD2 for D (6 bases). CDR3 length: 14 residues. V lost 5 bases, J lost 0 bases, and 8 bases lay in between. CDR1 and CDR2 from the germline V gene are LNHDA and SQIVND (reference sequence). CDR3 bases: TGTGCCAGTAGTCCCGGGGGCTCCTACAATGAGCAGTTCTTC. Its protein is CASSPGGSYNEQFF.

The chain uses TRBV9 and TRBJ2-3, with D possibly matching TRBD2 (5 bases). The CDR3 has 14 residues. The germline V and J ends were trimmed by 3 bases and 0 bases, with 8 bases remaining between them. Germline V gene sequence: CDR1 SGDLS, CDR2 YYNGEE. The CDR3 loop reads CASSARGSTDTQYF. The CDR3 bases are TGTGCCAGCAGCGCACGGGGTAGCACAGATACGCAGTATTTT.

The chain joins TRBV19 to TRBJ1-5; 7 nucleotides agree with TRBD1. The CDR3 extends over 18 amino acids. Per germline, CDR1 LNHDA and CDR2 SQIVND (reference sequence). Trimming removed 6 bases from V and 2 bases from J; junction bases left unmatched: 16. This CDR3 is CASSDSRQGGFGNQPQHF. DNA of the CDR3: TGTGCCAGTAGCGACTCTAGACAGGGTGGTTTCGGCAATCAGCCCCAGCATTTT.

This sequence joins TRBV29-1 and TRBJ1-1; 9 bases map to TRBD1. The V and J ends lost 7 bases and 4 bases, in that order; junction bases with no gene match: 10. The germline CDR1 and CDR2 sequences are SQVTM and ANQGSEA. This CDR3 spans 14 amino acids. The CDR3 loop is CSGDEQGAGTEAFF. DNA for the CDR3: TGCAGCGGAGATGAACAGGGGGCGGGCACTGAAGCTTTCTTT.

The chain combines TRBV18 with TRBJ1-5; TRBD1 might be the D (6 bases). This CDR3 contains 16 residues. V lost 1 base, J lost 2 bases, and 12 bases lay in between. From germline, CDR1 is KGHSH and CDR2 LQKENI. The CDR3 sequence is CASSPLQGKGNQPQHF. The CDR3 DNA follows: TGTGCCAGCTCACCACTACAGGGTAAGGGCAATCAGCCCCAGCATTTT.

This chain connects TRBV4-2 to TRBJ1-6, with D perhaps TRBD1 (5 bases). The CDR3 is 15 residues long. Between the trimmed V and J ends, which lost 0 bases and 9 bases, there was a span of 12 bases. Germline assignment: CDR1 LGHNA and CDR2 YNFKEQ. CDR3 sequence reads: CASSQDGDGASPLHF. CDR3 sequence (DNA): TGTGCCAGCAGCCAAGATGGAGATGGGGCTTCACCCCTCCACTTT.